Listed here are 26 T cell receptor beta chains from one sample, sequenced in a study of identical twins. MiXCR, run by TCRdb on the 5' RACE reads, gives a single entry per CDR3 protein. The sample contains about 470,000 distinct CDR3 sequences, 20% to 25% of which appear only once. The same sample was also studied in work on T cells expressing NK-cell markers.

The specimen was CD4+ T cells sorted from blood. Receptors were obtained from a woman aged 18-29 years in good health.

In its sample, this clonotype was seen a few times. The rearrangement links TRBV5-1 to TRBJ2-3, with a weak D call TRBD2 (7 bases). Germline CDR1 SGHRS, CDR2 YFSETQ. There are 16 residues in the CDR3. V shed 0 bases and J shed 4 bases, with 15 bases lying between them. The CDR3 sequence is CASSLGSGGRADTQYF. CDR3 DNA: TGCGCCAGCAGCTTGGGTTCGGGGGGCCGAGCAGATACGCAGTATTTT.

The rearrangement joins TRBV7-2 to TRBJ2-5, with D perhaps assigned TRBD1 or TRBD2 (5 bases each). The CDR3 loop spans 12 amino acids. The V gene lost 4 bases and the J gene lost 5 bases, with 8 bases spanning the gap. In germline, CDR1 is SGHTA, CDR2 FQGNSA. CDR3 nucleotides: TGTGCCAGCAGCTGGTGGGGGGAGACCCAGTACTTC. This gives the protein CASSWWGETQYF.

This clonotype was counted ten times or more. The chain links TRBV5-1 to TRBJ1-5; 7 bases align to TRBD1. V lost 3 bases and J lost 6; bases outside the gene matches: 12. The CDR3 consists of 16 residues. Germline V gene sequence: CDR1 SGHRS, CDR2 YFSETQ. CDR3 sequence reads: CASSSTVDRYSQPQHF. DNA of the CDR3: TGCGCCAGCAGCTCAACCGTGGACAGGTATAGTCAGCCCCAGCATTTT.

The chain is built from TRBV5-1 and TRBJ2-4, with D maybe TRBD2 (6 bases). There are 14 residues in the CDR3. The V gene's germline CDR1 is SGHRS and CDR2 YFSETQ. V dropped 5 bases and J dropped 7 bases, with 16 bases sitting between them. CDR3 coding DNA: TGCGCCAGCAGTCCCGACTGGGCGGGGAACATTCAGTACTTC. Amino acids: CASSPDWAGNIQYF.

Only a few counts were recorded for this clonotype. This rearrangement joins TRBV20-1 to TRBJ1-1; D is possibly TRBD1 (5 bases). Looked up from germline, CDR1 is DFQATT and CDR2 is SNEGSKA (reference sequence). Trimming shortened V by 2 bases and J by 5 bases, and 9 bases separated the two germline ends. This CDR3 is 12 amino acids long. In DNA, the CDR3 is TGCAGTGCTAGAAGGGGTTCGACTGAAGCTTTCTTT. Translating it yields CSARRGSTEAFF.

This clonotype was counted only a few times. The chain combines TRBV12-3 or TRBV12-4 with TRBJ1-2, with unresolved D. V lost 4 bases and J 4 bases, leaving 10 bases between the germline ends. This CDR3 spans 13 amino acids. The CDR3 loop is CASSSERAYGYTF. The CDR3 region has the DNA TGTGCCAGCAGTTCGGAAAGGGCCTATGGCTACACCTTC.

The chain combines TRBV7-9 with TRBJ2-3, with D perhaps TRBD2 (6 bases). The length of the CDR3 is 16 residues. CDR1 SEHNR and CDR2 FQNEAQ come from the germline V gene (reference sequence). Trimming removed 3 bases at V and 4 bases at J, with 17 bases between. The CDR3 here is CASSFGGAGSADTQYF. CDR3 sequence (DNA): TGTGCCAGCAGCTTTGGAGGGGCCGGAAGCGCAGATACGCAGTATTTT.

The chain couples TRBV15 to TRBJ2-7; TRBD2 matches at 8 bases. Germline lookup yields CDR1 LNHNV and CDR2 YYDKDF (reference sequence). The CDR3 loop spans 13 amino acids. Unmatched junction bases numbered 6, after V lost 7 bases and J lost 4 bases. CDR3 protein: CATKPGGSYEQYF. CDR3 DNA sequence: TGTGCCACCAAACCGGGAGGGTCTTACGAGCAGTACTTC.

This clonotype was seen a handful of times. Sequence at one end of the junction differs from germline and may be a read error. The CDR3 here is CSARIGLGVNQPQHF. In DNA form, the CDR3 reads TGCAGCGCTAGAATAGGGTTGGGGGTCAATCAGCCCCAGCATTTT. This chain connects TRBV20-1 to TRBJ1-5; a weak D match, TRBD1 (5 bases). This CDR3 has 15 amino acids. Germline V lookup: CDR1 DFQATT, CDR2 SNEGSKA (reference sequence).

This rearrangement joins TRBV12-3 or TRBV12-4 to TRBJ2-7; TRBD2 matches at 8 bases. Trimming cost V 6 bases and J 2 bases; bases outside gene matches: 6. The CDR3 has 14 residues. CDR3 sequence reads: CASSQRAGAYEQYF. The CDR3 region has the DNA TGTGCCAGCAGCCAGAGAGCGGGAGCCTACGAGCAGTACTTC.

The table lists this clonotype with a few counts. The DNA of the CDR3 is TGTGCCAGCAGCGTAGGGATTGAGGACTCTAGGTATTTT. This codes for CASSVGIEDSRYF. This chain links TRBV9 with TRBJ2-3; tentative D call: TRBD2 (5 bases). Germline CDR1 SGDLS, CDR2 YYNGEE. Trimming shortened V by 0 bases and J by 14 bases, and 16 bases separated the two germline ends. The CDR3 runs to 13 residues. The whole variable domain, remainder taken from reference TRBV9 and TRBJ2-3, is DSGVTQTPKHLITATGQRVTLRCSPRSGDLSVYWYQQSLDQGLQFLIQYYNGEERAKGNILERFSAQQFPDLHSELNLSSLELGDSALYFCASSVGIEDSRYFGPGTRLTVL.

The CDR3 region is CASTNSGSSYNEQFF. CDR3 in DNA: TGTGCCAGCACCAACAGCGGCAGCTCCTACAATGAGCAGTTCTTC. The chain couples TRBV12-3 or TRBV12-4 to TRBJ2-1; TRBD2 is a possible D gene (5 bases). The CDR3 totals 15 residues. The ends were cut back, 7 bases at V and 0 bases at J, with 13 bases in the middle.

This clonotype was detected a few times. V gene TRBV12-3 or TRBV12-4 combines with J gene TRBJ1-1, with TRBD1 identical over 8 bases. J was trimmed by 7 bases and V by 5 bases; bases with no gene match: 6. The CDR3 is 13 residues long. Written as DNA, the CDR3 is TGTGCCAGCAGTCGTGACAGGGGAGGTGAAGCTTTCTTT. It codes for CASSRDRGGEAFF.

This clonotype has more than one count but fewer than ten. The gene calls are TRBV6-1 and TRBJ2-7; 7 nucleotides align to TRBD2. The germline gives CDR1 MNHNS, CDR2 SASEGT. The junction had 21 bases not matched to a gene; V was cut back by 5 bases and J by 5 bases. The CDR3 spans 18 residues. The chain's CDR3 is CASSPRPGGGGKWNEQYF. The CDR3 DNA is TGTGCCAGCAGTCCCCGACCGGGGGGTGGCGGGAAGTGGAACGAGCAGTACTTC.

The rearrangement joins TRBV20-1 to TRBJ1-2, with a tentative D call TRBD1 (5 bases). Trimming removed 6 bases at V and 12 bases at J, with 20 bases between. Germline loops: CDR1 DFQATT, CDR2 SNEGSKA (reference sequence). The CDR3 consists of 12 residues. The CDR3 DNA sequence: TGCAGTGCGGGGGTACATGGCCGGGGAGACACCTTC. This encodes CSAGVHGRGDTF.

This rearrangement joins TRBV30 to TRBJ2-1; D ambiguous. CDR1 is GTSNPN, CDR2 SVGIG, per germline (reference sequence). This CDR3 comprises 12 residues. V lost 4 bases and J lost 10, with 14 bases in between. The CDR3 DNA reads as TGTGCCTGGACCCGAATGTTGGGGGAGCAGTTCTTC. Protein product: CAWTRMLGEQFF.

This clonotype was recorded only once. The chain uses TRBV2 and TRBJ1-5, with a tentative D call TRBD1 (6 bases). The V and J ends lost 4 bases and 0 bases respectively, with 16 bases between them. Germline V gene data show CDR1 as SNHLY and CDR2 as FYNNEI. The CDR3 covers 17 residues. CDR3 nucleotide sequence: TGTGCCAGCAGTGCTCCCTCAGGGGCTAATAGCAATCAGCCCCAGCATTTT. Translating it yields CASSAPSGANSNQPQHF.

This sequence joins TRBV7-9 and TRBJ1-1; D is uncertain. The germline V and J ends were trimmed by 4 bases and 5 bases, with 14 bases remaining between them. CDR3 length equals 14 residues. Germline assignment: CDR1 SEHNR and CDR2 FQNEAQ (reference sequence). The CDR3 DNA is TGTGCCAGCAGCTCGGCGGGCTTGGGAACTGAAGCTTTCTTT. Its translation: CASSSAGLGTEAFF.

This clonotype was seen more than once but under ten times. A much larger clone differs from this one at a single base, so this may be a read error. The chain employs TRBV15 and TRBJ2-1; no reliable D call. Trimming left V 5 bases short and J 2 bases short, with 1 base between. The CDR3 is 11 amino acids. Germline values: CDR1 LNHNV, CDR2 YYDKDF (reference sequence). The CDR3 coding sequence is TGTGCCACCAGCGCCTACAATGAGCAGTTCTTC. This gives the protein CATSAYNEQFF. The whole variable domain, remainder taken from reference TRBV15 and TRBJ2-1, is DAMVIQNPRYQVTQFGKPVTLSCSQTLNHNVMYWYQQKSSQAPKLLFHYYDKDFNNEADTPDNFQSRRPNTSFCFLDIRSPGLGDTAMYLCATSAYNEQFFGPGTRLTVL.

This clonotype was counted between two and nine times. The chain combines TRBV4-2 with TRBJ2-1; maybe TRBD2 (5 bases). CDR3 length: 16 residues. Germline CDR1 LGHNA, CDR2 YNFKEQ. Trimming removed 0 bases from V and 0 bases from J, with 9 bases in between. The CDR3 protein is CASSQELGGSYNEQFF. The CDR3 DNA reads as TGTGCCAGCAGCCAAGAACTAGGAGGCTCCTACAATGAGCAGTTCTTC.

This clonotype was found a few times. This rearrangement joins TRBV20-1 to TRBJ2-3; either TRBD1 or TRBD2 may fit D (5 bases each). The ends were cut back, 6 bases at V and 5 bases at J, with 9 bases in the middle. Looked up from germline, CDR1 is DFQATT and CDR2 is SNEGSKA (reference sequence). This CDR3 spans 11 amino acids. The CDR3 sequence: CSALRGDTQYF. The CDR3 nucleotides are TGCAGTGCCTTGAGGGGAGATACGCAGTATTTT.

The rearrangement joins TRBV5-1 to TRBJ2-1; D gene unclear. The germline V and J ends were trimmed by 0 bases and 6 bases, with 13 bases remaining between them. This CDR3 is built from 15 residues. CDR1 and CDR2 from the germline V gene are SGHRS and YFSETQ. CDR3 in DNA: TGCGCCAGCAGCTTGGAAGGCCAAAGACCCAATGAGCAGTTCTTC. It encodes CASSLEGQRPNEQFF. The full variable domain, completed using reference TRBV5-1 and TRBJ2-1, is KAGVTQTPRYLIKTRGQQVTLSCSPISGHRSVSWYQQTPGQGLQFLFEYFSETQRNKGNFPGRFSGRQFSNSRSEMNVSTLELGDSALYLCASSLEGQRPNEQFFGPGTRLTVL.

The gene calls are TRBV7-3 and TRBJ2-7; TRBD1 matches 10 bases. The CDR3 extends over 15 amino acids. After removal of 0 bases from V and 4 bases from J, the junction contained 3 bases not matched to a gene. Germline lookup yields CDR1 SGHTA and CDR2 FQGTGA. CDR3 bases: TGTGCCAGCAGCTTAACAGGGACAGGGGTATACGAGCAGTACTTC. Its protein is CASSLTGTGVYEQYF.

V is TRBV7-2 and J is TRBJ2-1, with 7 positions matching TRBD1. V trimming: 3 bases; J trimming: 4 bases; junction bases outside the gene matches: 6. CDR3 size: 15 residues. Germline assignment: CDR1 SGHTA and CDR2 FQGNSA. The CDR3 sequence is CASSFQTGTYNEQFF. CDR3 in DNA: TGTGCCAGCAGCTTCCAGACAGGGACGTACAATGAGCAGTTCTTC.

This clonotype has a handful of counts. The chain joins TRBV20-1 to TRBJ2-1, with a possible D match to TRBD1 (7 bases). The CDR3 runs to 15 residues. Per the germline V gene, CDR1 is DFQATT and CDR2 is SNEGSKA (reference sequence). V shed 6 bases and J shed 5 bases, with 20 bases lying between them. The CDR3: CSALLAARGDNEQFF. The CDR3 DNA sequence: TGCAGTGCGCTCCTCGCCGCCAGGGGGGACAATGAGCAGTTCTTC.

The chain joins TRBV9 to TRBJ2-7; no clear D. The germline gives CDR1 SGDLS, CDR2 YYNGEE. The CDR3 consists of 14 residues. V dropped 4 bases and J dropped 1 base, with 12 bases sitting between them. The CDR3: CASSSGMQSYEQYF. In nucleotides, the CDR3 is TGTGCCAGCAGCTCGGGTATGCAATCCTACGAGCAGTACTTC.